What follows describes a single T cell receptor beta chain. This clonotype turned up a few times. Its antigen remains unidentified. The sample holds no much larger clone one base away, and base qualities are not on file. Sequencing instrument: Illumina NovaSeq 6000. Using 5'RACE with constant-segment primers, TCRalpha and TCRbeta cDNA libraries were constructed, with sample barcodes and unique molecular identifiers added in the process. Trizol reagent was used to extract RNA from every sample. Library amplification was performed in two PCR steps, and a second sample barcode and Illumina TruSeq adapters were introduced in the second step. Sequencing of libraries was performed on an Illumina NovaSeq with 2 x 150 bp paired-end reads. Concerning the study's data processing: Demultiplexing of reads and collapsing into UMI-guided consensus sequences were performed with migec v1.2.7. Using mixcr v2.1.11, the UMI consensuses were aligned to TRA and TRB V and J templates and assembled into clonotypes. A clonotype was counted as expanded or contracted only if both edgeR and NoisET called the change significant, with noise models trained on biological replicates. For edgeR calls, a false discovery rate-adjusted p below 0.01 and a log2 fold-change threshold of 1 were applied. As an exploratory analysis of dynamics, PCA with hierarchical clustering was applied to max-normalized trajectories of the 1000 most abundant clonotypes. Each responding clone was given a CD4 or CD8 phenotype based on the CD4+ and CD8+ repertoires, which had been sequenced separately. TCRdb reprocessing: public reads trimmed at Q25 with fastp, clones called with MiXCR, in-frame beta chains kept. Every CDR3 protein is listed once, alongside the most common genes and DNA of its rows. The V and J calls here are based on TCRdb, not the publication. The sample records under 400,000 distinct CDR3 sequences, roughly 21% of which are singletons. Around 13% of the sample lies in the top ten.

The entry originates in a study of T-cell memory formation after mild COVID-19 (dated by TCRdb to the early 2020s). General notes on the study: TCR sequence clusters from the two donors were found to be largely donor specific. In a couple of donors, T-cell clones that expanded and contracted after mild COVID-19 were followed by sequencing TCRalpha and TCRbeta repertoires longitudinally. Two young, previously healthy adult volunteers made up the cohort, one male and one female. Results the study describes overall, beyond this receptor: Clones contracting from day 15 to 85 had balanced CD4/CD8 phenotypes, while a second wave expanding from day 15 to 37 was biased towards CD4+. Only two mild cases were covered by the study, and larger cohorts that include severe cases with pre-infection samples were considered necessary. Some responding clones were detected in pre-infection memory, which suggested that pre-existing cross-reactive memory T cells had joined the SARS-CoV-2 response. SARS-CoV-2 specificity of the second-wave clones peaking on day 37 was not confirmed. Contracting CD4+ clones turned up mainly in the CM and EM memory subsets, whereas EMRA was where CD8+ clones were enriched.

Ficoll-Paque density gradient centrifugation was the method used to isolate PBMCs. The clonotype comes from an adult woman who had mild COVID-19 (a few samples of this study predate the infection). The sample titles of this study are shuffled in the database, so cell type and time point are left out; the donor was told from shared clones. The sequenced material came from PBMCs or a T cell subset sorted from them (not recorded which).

The CDR3 loop reads CSAREHSNYGYTF. The nucleotide sequence reads TGCAGCGCAAGGGAACACTCGAACTATGGCTACACCTTC. The chain is encoded by TRBV29-1 joined to TRBJ1-2; too little of a D gene remains to name it. The CDR3 has 13 amino acids, counting the end cysteine and phenylalanine. The sequence is cut down to CDR3 DNA, 39 bases in frame from base 1. The germline V gene specifies SQVTM as CDR1 and ANQGSEA as CDR2. Cut back by 7 bases and 2 bases, the V and J ends lie 14 bases apart.